The sequence of this T cell receptor beta chain was determined in a study of cytomegalovirus exposure and HLA in healthy donors. The PCR had 60 Vbeta and 13 Jbeta primers. Sequencing was performed with immunoSEQ multiplex PCR; in TCRdb, only in-frame clones are kept and a portion is missing. Among 120,000 to 150,000 clones listed, around 72% were seen once. Concerning this clone itself: Its target is unknown. One end of the junction fails to match germline, which may point to a read error. Other DNA sequences in the same sample also yield this CDR3.

The V gene's germline CDR1 is MDHEN and CDR2 SYDVKM. The CDR3 length is 15 residues. Study results and limitations: Earlier analysis found most TCR beta V segments productive about 87% or about 30% of the time.

The TCR comes from a man in his forties in good health and CMV-seronegative. This chain links TRBV28 with TRBJ2-5; 8 bases agree with TRBD1. Sequenced input: PBMCs. The CDR3 is CASSSRQGTQETQYF. The CDR3 nucleotides read TGTGCTAGCAGTTCGCGACAGGGGACACAAGAGACCCAGTACTTC.